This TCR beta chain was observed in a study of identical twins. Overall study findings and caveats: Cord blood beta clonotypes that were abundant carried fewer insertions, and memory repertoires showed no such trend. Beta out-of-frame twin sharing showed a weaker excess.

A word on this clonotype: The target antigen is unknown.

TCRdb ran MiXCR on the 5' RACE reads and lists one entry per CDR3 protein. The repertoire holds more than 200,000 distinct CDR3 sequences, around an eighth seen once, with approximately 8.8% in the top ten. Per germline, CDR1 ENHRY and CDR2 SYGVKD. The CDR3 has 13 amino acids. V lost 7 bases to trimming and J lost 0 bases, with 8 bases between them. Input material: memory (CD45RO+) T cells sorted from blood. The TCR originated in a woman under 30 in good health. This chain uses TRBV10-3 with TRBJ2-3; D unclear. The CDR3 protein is CAIKLTSTDTQYF. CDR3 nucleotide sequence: TGTGCCATCAAGCTTACAAGCACAGATACGCAGTATTTT.